This T cell receptor (beta chain) was identified during a study of Ad26.COV2.S vaccination and SARS-CoV-2 variants. Assay used: immunoSEQ multiplex PCR; TCRdb lists only in-frame clones, some missing. The sample consists of about 350,000 clones, around 92% of them appearing once. Germline-derived CDR1 and CDR2 are SGHNT and YYREEE (reference sequence). The CDR3 has 13 residues. The germline V and J ends were trimmed by 2 bases and 8 bases, with 11 bases remaining between them. Notes on this clone: The antigen is undetermined.

Study-wide points: The study found similar non-spike TCR breadth in vaccine and placebo recipients. Reported post-vaccination CD8+ and CD4+ T cell responses to spike showed substantial breadth. The TCR breadth and depth analyses may have understated or missed part of the total T cell responses. People who got the vaccine had more spike-specific TCR breadth than people who got placebo.

Material: peripheral blood, obtained after recovery from COVID-19. This clonotype was obtained from a human donor who had recovered from COVID-19. The rearrangement uses TRBV5-4 and TRBJ2-1, with D possibly matching TRBD2 (5 bases). This chain's CDR3 is CASSFRGSYEQFF. CDR3 bases: TGTGCCAGCAGCTTCCGGGGTTCCTATGAGCAGTTCTTC.